This T cell receptor beta chain was found in a study of cytomegalovirus exposure and HLA in healthy donors. A few counts support this clone. Antigen specificity is unknown. General study points: Earlier results showed most TCR beta V segments being productive about 87% or about 30% of the time. TRBV6-2, TRBV6-3 and some other V segments were excluded as indistinguishable.

In the PCR, 60 Vbeta and 13 Jbeta primers were used. In the original analysis: About 9.9 million shared chains were among approximately 80 million unique TCR beta chains counted in a later analysis. Some clones are missing from TCRdb's copy, which holds only in-frame ones; the method was immunoSEQ multiplex PCR. V and J calls and clone size are copied from that table; D and trimming were computed from the DNA. The sample contains about 150,000 clones, 9.4% of which appear only once. The CDR3 covers 17 residues. CDR1 and CDR2 (germline): SGHVS, FNYEAQ. V lost 5 bases, J lost 2 bases, and 12 bases stayed unmatched.

The J gene is TRBJ1-5, the V gene TRBV7-6; 7 nucleotides align to TRBD1. The specimen was PBMCs. The receptor was isolated from a male donor in good health and CMV-seronegative. The CDR3 reads CASSQNYATGRNQPQHF. The CDR3 coding sequence is TGTGCCAGCAGCCAGAATTACGCGACAGGGCGCAATCAGCCCCAGCATTTT.